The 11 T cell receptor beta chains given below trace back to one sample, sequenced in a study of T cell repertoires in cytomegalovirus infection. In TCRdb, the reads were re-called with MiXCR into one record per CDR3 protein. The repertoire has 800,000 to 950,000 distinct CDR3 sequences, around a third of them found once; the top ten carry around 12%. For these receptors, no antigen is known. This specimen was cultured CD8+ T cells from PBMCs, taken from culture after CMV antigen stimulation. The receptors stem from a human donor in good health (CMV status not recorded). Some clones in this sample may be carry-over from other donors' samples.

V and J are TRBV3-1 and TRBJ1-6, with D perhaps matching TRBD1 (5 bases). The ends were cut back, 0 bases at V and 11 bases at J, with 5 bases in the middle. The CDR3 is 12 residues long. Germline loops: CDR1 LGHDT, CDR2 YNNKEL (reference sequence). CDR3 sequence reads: CASSQEGPPLHF. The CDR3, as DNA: TGTGCCAGCAGCCAAGAGGGGCCACCCCTCCACTTT.

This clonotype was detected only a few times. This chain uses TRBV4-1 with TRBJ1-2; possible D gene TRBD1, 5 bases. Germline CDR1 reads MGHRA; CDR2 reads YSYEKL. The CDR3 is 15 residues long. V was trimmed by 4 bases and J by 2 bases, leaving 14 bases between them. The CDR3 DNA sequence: TGCGCCAGCAGCCCGGTCGGGGCAGGGAACTATGGCTACACCTTC. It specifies CASSPVGAGNYGYTF.

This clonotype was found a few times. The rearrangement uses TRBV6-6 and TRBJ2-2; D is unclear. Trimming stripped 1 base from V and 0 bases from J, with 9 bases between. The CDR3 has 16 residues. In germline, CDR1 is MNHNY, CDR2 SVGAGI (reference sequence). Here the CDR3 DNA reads TGTGCCAGCAGTTACTTTAAAGCCTCGAACACCGGGGAGCTGTTTTTT. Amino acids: CASSYFKASNTGELFF.

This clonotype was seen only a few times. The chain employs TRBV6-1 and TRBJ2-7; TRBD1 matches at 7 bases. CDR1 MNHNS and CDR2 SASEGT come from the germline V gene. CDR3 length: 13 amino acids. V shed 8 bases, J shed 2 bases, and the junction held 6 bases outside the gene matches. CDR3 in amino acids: CASGKGQAYEQYV. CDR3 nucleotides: TGTGCCAGCGGCAAAGGACAGGCCTACGAGCAGTACGTC.

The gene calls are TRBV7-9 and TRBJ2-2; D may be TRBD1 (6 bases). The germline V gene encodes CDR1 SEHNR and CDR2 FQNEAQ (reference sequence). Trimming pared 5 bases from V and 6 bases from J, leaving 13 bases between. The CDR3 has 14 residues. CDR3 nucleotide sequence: TGTGCCAGCAGCGCGCTAACAGGGCCCGGGGAGCTGTTTTTT. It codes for CASSALTGPGELFF.

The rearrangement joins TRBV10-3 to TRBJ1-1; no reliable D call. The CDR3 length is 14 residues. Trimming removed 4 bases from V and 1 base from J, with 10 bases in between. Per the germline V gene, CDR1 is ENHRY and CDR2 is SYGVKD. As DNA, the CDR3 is TGTGCCATCAGTGGGTGGGAGGGGAACACTGAAGCTTTCTTT. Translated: CAISGWEGNTEAFF.

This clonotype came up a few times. This CDR3 is CASSPPGPYEQYV. The DNA of the CDR3 is TGTGCCAGCAGCCCGCCGGGACCATACGAGCAGTACGTC. The rearrangement links TRBV7-9 to TRBJ2-7; possibly TRBD1 or TRBD2 for D (5 bases each). With 5 bases removed from V and 4 bases from J, the gap between germline ends came to 12 bases. Germline values: CDR1 SEHNR, CDR2 FQNEAQ (reference sequence). The CDR3 has 13 residues.

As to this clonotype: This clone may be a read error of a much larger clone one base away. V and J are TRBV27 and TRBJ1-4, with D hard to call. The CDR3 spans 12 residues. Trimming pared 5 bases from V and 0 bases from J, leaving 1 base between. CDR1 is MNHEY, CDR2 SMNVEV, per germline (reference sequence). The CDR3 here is CASSATNEKLFF. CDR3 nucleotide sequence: TGTGCCAGCAGTGCAACTAATGAAAAACTGTTTTTT. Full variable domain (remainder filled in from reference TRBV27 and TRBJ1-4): EAQVTQNPRYLITVTGKKLTVTCSQNMNHEYMSWYRQDPGLGLRQIYYSMNVEVTDKGDVPEGYKVSRKEKRNFPLILESPSPNQTSLYFCASSATNEKLFFGSGTQLSVL.

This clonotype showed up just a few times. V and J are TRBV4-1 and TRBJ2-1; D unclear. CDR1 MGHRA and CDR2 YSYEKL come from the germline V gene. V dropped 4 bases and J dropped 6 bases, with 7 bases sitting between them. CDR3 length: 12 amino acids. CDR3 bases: TGCGCCAGCAGCCGCCCAAGCAATGAGCAGTTCTTC. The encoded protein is CASSRPSNEQFF.

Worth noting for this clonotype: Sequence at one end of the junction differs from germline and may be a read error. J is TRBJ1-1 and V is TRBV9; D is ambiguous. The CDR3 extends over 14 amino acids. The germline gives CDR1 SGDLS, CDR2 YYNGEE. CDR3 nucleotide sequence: TGTGCCAACAGCCCCGGCGGCGGGGACACTGAAGCTTTCTTT. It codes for CANSPGGGDTEAFF.

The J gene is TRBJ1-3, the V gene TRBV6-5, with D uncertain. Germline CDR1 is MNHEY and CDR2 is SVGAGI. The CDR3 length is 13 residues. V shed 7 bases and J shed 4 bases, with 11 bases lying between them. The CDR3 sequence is CASITAGGNTIYF. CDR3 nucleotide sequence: TGTGCCAGCATTACGGCAGGAGGAAACACCATATATTTT.